The T cell receptor beta chain described here comes from a study of human T cells and chemical hapten exposure. TCRdb recomputed calls from the RACE reads with MiXCR, one row per CDR3 protein. Of roughly 40,000 distinct CDR3 sequences listed, approximately 10% are singletons. The time point here: pre-sensitization, week 0. Treatment noted: therapeutic diphenylcyclopropenone sensitization with weekly scalp DPC. This clonotype was picked up many times. The TCR originated in a man younger than 45 with alopecia areata. Some clones in this sample may be carry-over from other donors' samples. The starting material was whole blood, obtained in connection with sensitization to the hapten diphenylcyclopropenone (DPC).

The CDR3 DNA reads as TGTGCCAGCAGTGTGACAGGGGGCTCCAATGAAAAACTGTTTTTT. Translated: CASSVTGGSNEKLFF. The rearrangement joins TRBV6-1 to TRBJ1-4; 10 nucleotides line up with TRBD1. This CDR3 is 15 amino acids long. From germline, CDR1 is MNHNS and CDR2 SASEGT. V was pared by 4 bases and J by 5 bases, with 4 bases of the junction left unmatched.